This T cell receptor beta chain was found in a study of T cell repertoires in cytomegalovirus infection. As for the study in general: Selected CMV epitopes included recently identified HLA-C-restricted ones as well as well-studied HLA-B-restricted ones. From public TCR beta signatures came an indication of both CMV infection and matching HLA type.

Using its own MiXCR run on the reads, TCRdb lists one record per CDR3 protein. The table shows roughly 920,000 distinct CDR3 sequences, with less than 35% occurring only once. The study's findings and limits: Identification of carriers of CMV plus the relevant HLA was achieved through cumulative public TCR beta family frequency. Ex vivo, HLA-C-restricted CMV-specific TCR beta clonotypes prevailed over the rest of the response.

This clonotype was picked up a small number of times. The target antigen is unknown. Trimming pared 4 bases from V and 3 bases from J, leaving 18 bases between. The CDR3 sequence is 16 residues long. Germline loops: CDR1 MGHRA, CDR2 YSYEKL. This chain joins TRBV4-1 and TRBJ1-2, with D unresolved. This specimen consisted of cultured CD8+ T cells from PBMCs, obtained from culture after CMV antigen stimulation. The sequence was obtained from a human donor in good health (CMV status not recorded). Some clones in this sample may be carry-over from other donors' samples. CDR3 DNA: TGCGCCAGCAGCCTCTTCGACGGCCCGGCGGACTATGGCTACACCTTC. Protein product: CASSLFDGPADYGYTF.